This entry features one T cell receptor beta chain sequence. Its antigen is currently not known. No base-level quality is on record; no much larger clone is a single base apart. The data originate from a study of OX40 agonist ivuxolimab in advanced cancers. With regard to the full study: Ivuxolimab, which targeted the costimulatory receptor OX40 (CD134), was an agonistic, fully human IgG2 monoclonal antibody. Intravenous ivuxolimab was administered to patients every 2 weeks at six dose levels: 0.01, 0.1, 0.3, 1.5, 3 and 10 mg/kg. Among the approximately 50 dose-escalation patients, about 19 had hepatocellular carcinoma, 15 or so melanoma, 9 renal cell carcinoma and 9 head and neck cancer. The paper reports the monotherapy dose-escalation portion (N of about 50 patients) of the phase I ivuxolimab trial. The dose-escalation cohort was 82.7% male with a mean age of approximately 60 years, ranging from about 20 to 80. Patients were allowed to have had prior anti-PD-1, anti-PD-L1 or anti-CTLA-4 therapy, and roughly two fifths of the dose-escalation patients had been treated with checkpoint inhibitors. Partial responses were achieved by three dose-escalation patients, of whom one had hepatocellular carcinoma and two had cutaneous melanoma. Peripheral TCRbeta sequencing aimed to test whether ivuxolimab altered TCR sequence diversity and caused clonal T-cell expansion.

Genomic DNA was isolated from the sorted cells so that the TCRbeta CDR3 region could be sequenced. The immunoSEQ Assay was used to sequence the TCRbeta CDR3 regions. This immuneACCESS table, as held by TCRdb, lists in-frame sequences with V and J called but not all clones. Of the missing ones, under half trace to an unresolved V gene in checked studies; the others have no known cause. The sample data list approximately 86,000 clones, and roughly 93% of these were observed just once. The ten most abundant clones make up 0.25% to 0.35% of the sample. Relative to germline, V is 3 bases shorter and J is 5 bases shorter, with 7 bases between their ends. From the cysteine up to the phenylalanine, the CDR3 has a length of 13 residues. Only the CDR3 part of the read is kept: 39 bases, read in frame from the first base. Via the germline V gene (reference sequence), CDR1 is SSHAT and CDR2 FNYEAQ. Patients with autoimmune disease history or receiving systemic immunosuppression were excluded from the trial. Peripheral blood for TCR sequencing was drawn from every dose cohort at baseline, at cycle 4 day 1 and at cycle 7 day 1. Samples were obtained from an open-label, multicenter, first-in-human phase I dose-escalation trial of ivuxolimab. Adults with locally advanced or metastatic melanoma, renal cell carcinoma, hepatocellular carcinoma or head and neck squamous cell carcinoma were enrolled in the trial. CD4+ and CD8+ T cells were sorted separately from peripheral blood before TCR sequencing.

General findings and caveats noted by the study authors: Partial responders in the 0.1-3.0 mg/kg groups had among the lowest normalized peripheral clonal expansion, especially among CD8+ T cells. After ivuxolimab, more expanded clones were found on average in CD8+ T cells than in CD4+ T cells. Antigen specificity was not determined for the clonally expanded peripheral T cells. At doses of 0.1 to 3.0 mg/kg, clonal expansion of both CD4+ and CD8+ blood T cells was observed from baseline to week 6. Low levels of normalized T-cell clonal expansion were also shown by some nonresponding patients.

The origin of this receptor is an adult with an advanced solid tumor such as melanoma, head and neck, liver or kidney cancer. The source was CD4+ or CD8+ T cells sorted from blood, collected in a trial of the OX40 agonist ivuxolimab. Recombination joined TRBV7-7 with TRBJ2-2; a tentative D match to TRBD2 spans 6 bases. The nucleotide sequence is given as TGTGCCAGCAGCTTCGGGGGAACCGGGGAGCTGTTTTTT. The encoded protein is CASSFGGTGELFF.